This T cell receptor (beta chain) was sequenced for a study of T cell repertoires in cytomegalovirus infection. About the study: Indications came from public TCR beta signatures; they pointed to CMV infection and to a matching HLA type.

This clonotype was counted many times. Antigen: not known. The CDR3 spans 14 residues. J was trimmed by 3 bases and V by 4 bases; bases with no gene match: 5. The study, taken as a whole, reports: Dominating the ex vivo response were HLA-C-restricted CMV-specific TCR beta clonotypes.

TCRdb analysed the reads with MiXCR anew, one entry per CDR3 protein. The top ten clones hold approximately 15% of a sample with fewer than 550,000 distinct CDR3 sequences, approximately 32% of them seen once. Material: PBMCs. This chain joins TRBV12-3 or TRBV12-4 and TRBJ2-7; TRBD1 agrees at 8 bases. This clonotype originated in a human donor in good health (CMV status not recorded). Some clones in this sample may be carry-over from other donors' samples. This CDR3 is CASSSRTGFYEQYF. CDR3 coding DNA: TGTGCCAGCAGTTCCCGGACAGGGTTCTACGAGCAGTACTTC.